The clone carrying this T cell receptor (beta chain) was detected many times. What it recognizes is unknown. V was cut by 5 bases and J by 8 bases, with 18 bases left in between. Germline CDR1 and CDR2: SEHNR and FQNEAQ (reference sequence). The CDR3 loop spans 15 amino acids. RNA transcripts gave rise to amplified TCR beta CDR3 regions. Using the HTBI primer set, a first-round RT-PCR was run on the TCR CDR3. TCRdb fed the multiplex PCR reads into MiXCR, producing one record per CDR3 protein. Of about 480,000 distinct CDR3 sequences listed, around a fifth are singletons. These data come from a study of T cells in Graves' hyperthyroidism and ophthalmopathy. Findings and limits, study-wide: The model's output predicted ophthalmopathy at a median of roughly 6.9 months prior to onset.

The chain combines TRBV7-9 with TRBJ1-4, with D maybe TRBD1 (5 bases). This clonotype was sampled from a woman in her 70s with Graves' ophthalmopathy. The sequenced sample consisted of blood. The CDR3 region has the DNA TGTGCCAGCAGCCCTACGGGACCAGGGCGAGAAAAACTGTTTTTT. Protein sequence: CASSPTGPGREKLFF.